Each of the 24 T cell receptor beta chains below was sequenced from the same sample in a study of blood T cells in healthy people across ages. The second PCR ran about 6 to 11 cycles with a sample-barcoded 5' primer and J-beta primers. Each CDR3 protein gets one entry after TCRdb re-called the 5' RACE reads with MiXCR. Of 1.4 million to 1.5 million distinct CDR3 sequences listed, 42% are singletons. The sequenced material came from blood. The receptors here all came from a woman younger than 35 in good health.

A remark on this clonotype: A much larger clonotype is one base distant, so this may be a read error. The chain has TRBV5-1 and TRBJ2-5; D might be TRBD2 (7 bases). CDR3 length equals 15 residues. CDR1 is SGHRS and CDR2 is YFSETQ in the germline V gene. The V end was cut by 0 bases, the J end by 11 bases, with 20 bases between. The CDR3 sequence: CASSLEGGPYNKQYF. The CDR3 nucleotides are TGCGCCAGCAGCTTGGAGGGGGGGCCCTACAATAAGCAGTACTTC.

Here the CDR3 reads CASSQPHYEQYF. The DNA for the CDR3 is TGTGCCAGCAGCCAACCCCACTACGAGCAGTACTTC. The chain joins TRBV3-1 to TRBJ2-7; no clear D gene. Germline V gene data show CDR1 as LGHDT and CDR2 as YNNKEL (reference sequence). There are 12 residues in the CDR3. With 2 bases removed from V and 3 bases from J, the gap between germline ends came to 5 bases.

CDR3 in amino acids: CASSLSLDTEAFF. The CDR3 DNA reads TGTGCCAGCAGTTTATCGTTGGACACTGAAGCTTTCTTT. The genes are TRBV27 and TRBJ1-1; D is undetermined. Germline V gene sequence: CDR1 MNHEY, CDR2 SMNVEV (reference sequence). The length of the CDR3 is 13 residues. Trimming pared 0 bases from V and 3 bases from J, leaving 5 bases between.

This clonotype was picked up one time. This chain joins TRBV10-3 and TRBJ2-5; TRBD1 matches 12 bases. Germline V gene sequence: CDR1 ENHRY, CDR2 SYGVKD. The CDR3 contains 20 residues. V lost 2 bases, J lost 1 base, and 14 bases stayed unmatched. CDR3 residues: CAISEPSGTGGVGGQETQYF. The DNA of the CDR3 is TGTGCCATCAGTGAGCCCTCCGGGACAGGGGGCGTGGGAGGCCAAGAGACCCAGTACTTC.

In the case of this clonotype: A junction boundary mismatches the germline segment, possibly from a read error. The chain couples TRBV4-2 to TRBJ2-3; D is undetermined. The CDR3 is made up of 16 amino acids. Germline V gene sequence: CDR1 LGHNA, CDR2 YNFKEQ. The CDR3 nucleotides are TGTACCAGCAGCCAGCCCGACTGGCGGTTCGGTGATACGCAGTATTTT. It yields the protein CTSSQPDWRFGDTQYF.

The CDR3 bases are TGCGCCAGCAGCTTGGAACCGGGACTAGCTTTTCCAGATACGCAGTATTTT. Amino acid sequence: CASSLEPGLAFPDTQYF. The chain uses TRBV5-1 and TRBJ2-3; 9 bases map to TRBD2. The CDR3 is 17 residues long. Losses at the gene ends were 0 bases for V and 4 bases for J; bases not matched to a gene: 9. The germline V gene has CDR1 SGHRS and CDR2 YFSETQ.

This rearrangement joins TRBV28 to TRBJ1-2; D is ambiguous. This CDR3 has 14 residues. CDR1 MDHEN and CDR2 SYDVKM come from the germline V gene. Trimming left V 2 bases short and J 2 bases short, with 9 bases between. The CDR3 sequence: CASSLGKGNYGYTF. The DNA of the CDR3 is TGTGCCAGCAGTTTAGGCAAGGGAAACTATGGCTACACCTTC.

The V gene is TRBV9, the J gene TRBJ2-1; 12 bases map to TRBD2. The V segment lost 4 bases and the J segment 9 bases; nucleotides outside the gene matches: 5. The germline V gene encodes CDR1 SGDLS and CDR2 YYNGEE. The CDR3 length is 14 residues. The CDR3 loop reads CASSSRTSGIEQFF. The CDR3 DNA follows: TGTGCCAGCAGCTCGCGGACTAGCGGGATTGAGCAGTTCTTC.

The CDR3 region is CASSDPKGPYQPQHF. The CDR3 DNA reads as TGTGCCAGCAGTGATCCCAAGGGGCCGTATCAGCCCCAGCATTTT. This chain joins TRBV6-1 and TRBJ1-5; tentative D call: TRBD1 (5 bases). Germline CDR1 reads MNHNS; CDR2 reads SASEGT. The CDR3 has 15 amino acids. V lost 3 bases, J lost 5 bases, and 14 bases lay in between.

The chain joins TRBV9 to TRBJ2-6, with 12 bases that match TRBD1. The CDR3 length is 18 residues. Trimming removed 7 bases from V and 4 bases from J; junction bases left unmatched: 12. CDR1 SGDLS and CDR2 YYNGEE come from the germline V gene. CDR3: CASSTSGTGGSGANVLTF. The CDR3 DNA follows: TGTGCCAGCTCCACCTCTGGGACAGGGGGCTCCGGGGCCAACGTCCTGACTTTC. Supplemented by reference TRBV9 and TRBJ2-6, the full variable domain reads DSGVTQTPKHLITATGQRVTLRCSPRSGDLSVYWYQQSLDQGLQFLIQYYNGEERAKGNILERFSAQQFPDLHSELNLSSLELGDSALYFCASSTSGTGGSGANVLTFGAGSRLTVL.

V usage is TRBV27 and J usage is TRBJ1-2; the match to TRBD1 covers 7 bases. CDR1 and CDR2 from the germline V gene are MNHEY and SMNVEV (reference sequence). The CDR3 spans 13 residues. V lost 5 bases and J lost 5; bases outside the gene matches: 5. The chain's CDR3 is CASSPPGQYGYTF. The CDR3 DNA follows: TGTGCCAGCAGTCCTCCGGGACAGTATGGCTACACCTTC.

This clonotype showed up just a few times. V gene TRBV29-1 combines with J gene TRBJ2-1; D may be TRBD1 or TRBD2 (6 bases each). Looked up from germline, CDR1 is SQVTM and CDR2 is ANQGSEA. V was shortened by 6 bases and J by 4 bases, with 16 bases between the two germline ends. The CDR3 is made up of 14 amino acids. CDR3 residues: CSVPGQGRYNEQFF. The CDR3 bases are TGCAGCGTCCCTGGGCAGGGGAGGTACAATGAGCAGTTCTTC.

This clonotype was picked up a small number of times. The CDR3 sequence: CASSPPRGLGQRETQYF. The DNA for the CDR3 is TGTGCCAGCAGCCCACCGAGGGGACTGGGACAACGGGAGACCCAGTACTTC. The gene calls are TRBV7-6 and TRBJ2-5; perhaps D is TRBD1 or TRBD2 (6 bases each). CDR3 length: 17 amino acids. Germline CDR1 and CDR2: SGHVS and FNYEAQ. The V and J ends lost 5 bases and 5 bases respectively, with 24 bases between them.

Of note for this clonotype: This may arise from a read error, as a much more abundant clone is one base away. This sequence joins TRBV10-3 and TRBJ2-5; no reliable D call. The germline CDR1 and CDR2 sequences are ENHRY and SYGVKD. The CDR3 is made up of 11 amino acids. The CDR3 protein is CAISNQEAQYF. In DNA, the CDR3 is TGTGCCATCAGCAACCAAGAGGCCCAGTACTTC.

This chain links TRBV6-5 with TRBJ2-3, with 8 bases matching TRBD1. With 2 bases clipped from V and 2 bases from J, the junction kept 12 bases outside the gene matches. CDR1 is MNHEY and CDR2 is SVGAGI in the germline V gene. The CDR3 runs 18 residues. The CDR3, as DNA: TGTGCCAGCAGTTACCAAGTTCCGGGACAGGCAGACACAGATACGCAGTATTTT. This codes for CASSYQVPGQADTDTQYF.

This clonotype appeared a few times. The V and J genes are TRBV4-2 and TRBJ2-7, with a weak D call TRBD2 (5 bases). CDR1 is LGHNA, CDR2 YNFKEQ, per germline. The CDR3 sequence is 16 residues long. The V and J ends lost 0 bases and 2 bases respectively, with 14 bases between them. Written as DNA, the CDR3 is TGTGCCAGCAGCCAAGATGTGGAGGACGTTACCTACGAGCAGTACTTC. It yields the protein CASSQDVEDVTYEQYF.

V usage is TRBV4-2 and J usage is TRBJ2-7; TRBD2 agrees at 13 bases. In germline, CDR1 is LGHNA, CDR2 YNFKEQ. J gave up 2 bases and V 1 base, and 2 bases lay outside the gene matches. The CDR3 is 16 residues long. CDR3 in DNA: TGTGCCAGCAGCCAAGCGACTAGCGGGGGGCCCTACGAGCAGTACTTC. It specifies CASSQATSGGPYEQYF.

A few counts support this clonotype. The chain employs TRBV7-2 and TRBJ1-2; D unclear. Trimming took 5 bases from V and 8 from J, leaving 15 bases between them. The CDR3 runs to 13 residues. The germline gives CDR1 SGHTA, CDR2 FQGNSA. The CDR3, as DNA: TGTGCCAGCAGCCCTGACCAAATTGGGGGCTACACCTTC. Translating gives CASSPDQIGGYTF.

The V and J genes are TRBV12-3 or TRBV12-4 and TRBJ1-2, with D maybe TRBD1 (5 bases). This CDR3 comprises 13 residues. V was shortened by 4 bases and J by 4 bases, with 10 bases between the two germline ends. The CDR3: CASSWGPVYGYTF. In DNA, the CDR3 is TGTGCCAGCAGTTGGGGACCGGTCTATGGCTACACCTTC.

The chain uses TRBV20-1 and TRBJ1-5; TRBD1 might be the D (5 bases). Germline V CDR1 and CDR2: DFQATT, SNEGSKA (reference sequence). The CDR3 has 14 residues. V was shortened by 0 bases and J by 7 bases, with 13 bases between the two germline ends. CDR3 nucleotide sequence: TGCAGTGCTAGAGATGGACAAAGGATACAGCCCCAGCATTTT. Residues: CSARDGQRIQPQHF.

The V call is TRBV24-1, the J call TRBJ2-1; TRBD1 matches 9 bases. CDR1 is KGHDR and CDR2 is SFDVKD in the germline V gene. There are 15 residues in the CDR3. Germline trimming cut 5 bases from V and 7 bases from J; bases unmatched to any gene: 8. The CDR3 protein is CATSGAGQGLNEQFF. The CDR3 region has the DNA TGTGCCACCAGTGGAGCGGGACAGGGTCTAAATGAGCAGTTCTTC.

As to this clonotype: Compared with germline, one end of the junction differs, possibly owing to a read error. The rearrangement links TRBV20-1 to TRBJ2-7, with 8 positions matching TRBD2. CDR1 is DFQATT and CDR2 is SNEGSKA in the germline V gene (reference sequence). The CDR3 has 13 amino acids. CDR3 DNA: TGCAGTGCCCAGACTAGCGTCTCCTACGGGCAGTACTTC. Amino acids: CSAQTSVSYGQYF.

This rearrangement joins TRBV7-7 to TRBJ2-1; D ambiguous. Germline CDR1 and CDR2: SSHAT and FNYEAQ (reference sequence). The CDR3 totals 15 residues. Between the trimmed V and J ends, which lost 5 bases and 9 bases, there was a span of 20 bases. DNA for the CDR3: TGTGCCAGCAGCCCTGATACGGGCCGCGCTAGTGAGCAGTTCTTC. Its protein product is CASSPDTGRASEQFF.

The chain has TRBV29-1 and TRBJ1-2; D ambiguous. Germline V gives CDR1 SQVTM, CDR2 ANQGSEA. Trimming removed 4 bases at V and 8 bases at J, with 20 bases between. The CDR3 has 14 amino acids. The CDR3, as DNA: TGCAGCGTTGGGGTGGGCAGAGGAATTGGCGGCTACACCTTC. Its translation: CSVGVGRGIGGYTF.